This paragraph reports one T cell receptor beta chain. Its antigen has not been determined. Qualities for individual bases were not recorded, and no much larger clone is one base off. The data were taken from a study of blood T cell repertoires in COVID-19 (dated by TCRdb to the early 2020s). Background on the whole study: Samples from collaborators originated in the United States, Italy and Spain and spanned both the acute and convalescent phases of COVID-19. The repertoires were released in a freely available public database intended as a resource for research on the immune response to SARS-CoV-2. Where HLA class I and class II types were available, the types were taken from metadata supplied by the sample provider, not from assay-based typing. The prospective study material was composed of cDNA or gDNA derived from T cells, B-cell-depleted T cells, or PBMCs. The dataset comprised deeply sampled blood TCRbeta repertoires from subjects exposed to, actively infected with, or recovered from COVID-19. A de-identified subject ID, COVID-19 status, age in years and sex were almost always included in the sample metadata. The samples were drawn from the first 160 participants of the ongoing ImmuneRACE study and from some 1,300 subjects provided by 6 global collaborators. Beyond this particular receptor, the publication reports: Clinical and demographic metadata were provided uncurated, with the amount varying by source and participant.

Taken from the germline V gene, the CDR1 and CDR2 loops are MNHEY and SVGAGI. V loses 7 bases at its end and J loses 6 bases; junction bases beyond the gene matches: 8. Counted from cysteine to phenylalanine, this CDR3 has 14 amino acids. Only the CDR3 DNA stays, 42 bases, in frame from base 1. The collaborating institutions used their own protocols to collect whole blood in K2EDTA tubes. For TCRbeta analysis, collaborator samples were shipped as frozen whole blood, as isolated PBMCs, or as DNA extracted from either sample type. The immunoSEQ Assay, a bias-controlled multiplex PCR, was used to amplify TCRbeta CDR3 regions from genomic DNA. The paper's data handling went like this. Within the assay, amplification of reference gene primers was used to estimate how many nucleated cells each sample contained. To quantify the absolute abundance of each unique TCRbeta CDR3 rearrangement, sequence reads were collapsed and filtered. For each sample, productive Simpson clonality was calculated as the square root of Simpson's diversity index across productive rearrangements. TCRdb stores this immuneACCESS table with in-frame sequences only. Part of the clones is absent; in the studies checked, under half of the shortfall reflects unresolved V genes, and no reason is known for the rest. Clonal size and the V and J genes are those of that table, whereas D and trimming came from the DNA. The sample table contains more than 70,000 clones; only one count was recorded for roughly 85% of them. The ten top clones hold under 4.5% of the sample.

The sequence joins TRBV6-5 to TRBJ1-5, and 8 junctional nucleotides match TRBD1. What was sequenced was peripheral blood. This TCR was sampled from a man aged 55-75 years with acute or convalescent COVID-19. The CDR3 here reads CASTVQGAGQPQHF. The DNA reads as follows: TGTGCCAGCACCGTTCAGGGGGCTGGTCAGCCCCAGCATTTT.